The present T cell receptor beta chain was sequenced within a study of cytomegalovirus exposure and HLA in healthy donors. Across the whole study: As an earlier analysis found, some 180 million T cells yielded 90 million to 140 million unique TCR beta sequences. Early released data had roughly 81 million unique TCRs, all coming from HLA-typed donors.

The primer mix had 60 Vbeta and 13 Jbeta primers. Clones were read by immunoSEQ multiplex PCR, and TCRdb kept only the in-frame ones, dropping some. The sample contains approximately 85,000 clones, 55% to 85% of which appear only once. Study observations and caveats: A reported reduction in N-insertions relative to the 666-donor mean was seen in an Asian-associated ancestry cluster in a later analysis.

V shed 0 bases and J 7 bases; nucleotides not matched to a gene: 3. This CDR3 region has 13 residues. Germline V lookup: CDR1 SGHRS, CDR2 YFSETQ. In the case of this clone: Antigen specificity is unknown.

Sequencing input: PBMCs. The V and J genes are TRBV5-1 and TRBJ1-2, with 7 bases fitting TRBD1. This TCR derives from a middle-aged woman in good health and CMV-seropositive. The CDR3: CASSLEGQSGYTF. DNA for the CDR3: TGCGCCAGCAGCTTGGAGGGACAGTCTGGCTACACCTTC. Using reference TRBV5-1 and TRBJ1-2 for the parts outside the CDR3, the full variable domain is KAGVTQTPRYLIKTRGQQVTLSCSPISGHRSVSWYQQTPGQGLQFLFEYFSETQRNKGNFPGRFSGRQFSNSRSEMNVSTLELGDSALYLCASSLEGQSGYTFGSGTRLTVV.